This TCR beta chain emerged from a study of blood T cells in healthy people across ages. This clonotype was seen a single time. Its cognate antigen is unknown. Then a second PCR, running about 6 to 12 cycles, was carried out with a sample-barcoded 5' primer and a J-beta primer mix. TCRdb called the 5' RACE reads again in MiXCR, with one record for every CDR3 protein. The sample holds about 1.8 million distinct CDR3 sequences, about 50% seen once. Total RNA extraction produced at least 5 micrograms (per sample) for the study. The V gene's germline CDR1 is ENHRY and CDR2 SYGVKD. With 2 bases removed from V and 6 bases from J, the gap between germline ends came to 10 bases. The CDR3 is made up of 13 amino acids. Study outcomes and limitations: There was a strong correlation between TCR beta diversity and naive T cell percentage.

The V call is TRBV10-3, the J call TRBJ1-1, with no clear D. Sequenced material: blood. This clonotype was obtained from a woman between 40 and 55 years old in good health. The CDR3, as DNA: TGTGCCATCAGTGAGAAAGGTGGAGCTGAAGCTTTCTTT. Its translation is CAISEKGGAEAFF.